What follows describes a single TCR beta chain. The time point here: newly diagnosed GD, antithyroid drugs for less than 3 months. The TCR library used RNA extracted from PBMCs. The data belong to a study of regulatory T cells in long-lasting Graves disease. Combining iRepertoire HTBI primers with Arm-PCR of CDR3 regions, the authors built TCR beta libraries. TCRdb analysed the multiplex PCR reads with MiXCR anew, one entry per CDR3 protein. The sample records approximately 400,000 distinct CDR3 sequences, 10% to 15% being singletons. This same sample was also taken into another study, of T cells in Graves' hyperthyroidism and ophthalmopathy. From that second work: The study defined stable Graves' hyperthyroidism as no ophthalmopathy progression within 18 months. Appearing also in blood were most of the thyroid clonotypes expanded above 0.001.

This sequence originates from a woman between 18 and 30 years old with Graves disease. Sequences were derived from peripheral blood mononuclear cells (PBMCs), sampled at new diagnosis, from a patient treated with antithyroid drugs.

CDR3 region: CASRPRRPGWKTQYF. CDR3 bases: TGTGCCAGCAGACCAAGGAGGCCCGGGTGGAAGACCCAGTACTTC. The chain has TRBV6-1 and TRBJ2-5; D may be TRBD2 (5 bases). Between the trimmed V and J ends, which lost 6 bases and 6 bases, there was a span of 20 bases. The germline gives CDR1 MNHNS, CDR2 SASEGT. The CDR3 length is 15 residues.